This TCR beta chain stems from a study of identifying expanded T cells in peripheral blood. Study observations and caveats: Variance in clone template counts between approximately 2-week samples significantly increased with total template count across all healthy donors. About 1.3 clones differed between technical replicates, versus roughly 16 and 20 over time.

No infections or other immune events were documented during collection. With respect to this clone: Antigen specificity is unknown.

Looked up from germline, CDR1 is ENHRY and CDR2 is SYGVKD. This CDR3 contains 18 residues. V was shortened by 3 bases and J by 1 base, with 21 bases between the two germline ends. Profiling relied on immunoSEQ multiplex PCR, and the TCRdb table lists in-frame clones only, not all of them. The sample holds some 78,000 clones, 70% to 90% seen once. This TCR was recovered from a person between 18 and 70 years old in good health. The chain recombines TRBV10-3 with TRBJ1-1; D call uncertain. Sequenced sample: blood. In nucleotides, the CDR3 is TGTGCCATCAGTGACCCCGCTTTGGCAGGCGGTCCGAACACTGAAGCTTTCTTT. As protein: CAISDPALAGGPNTEAFF.